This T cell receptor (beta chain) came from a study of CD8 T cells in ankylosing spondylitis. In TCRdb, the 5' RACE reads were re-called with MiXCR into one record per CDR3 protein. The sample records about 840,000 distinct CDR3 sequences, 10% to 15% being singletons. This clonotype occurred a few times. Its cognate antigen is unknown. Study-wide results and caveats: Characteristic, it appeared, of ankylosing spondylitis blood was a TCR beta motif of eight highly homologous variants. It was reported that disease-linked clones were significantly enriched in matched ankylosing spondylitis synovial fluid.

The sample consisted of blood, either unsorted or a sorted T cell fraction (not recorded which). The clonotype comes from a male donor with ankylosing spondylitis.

CDR3 bases: TGTGCCAGCAGGGAGGGGGGTAGGAATGAGCAGTTCTTC. Protein sequence: CASREGGRNEQFF. The chain has TRBV6-2 or TRBV6-3 and TRBJ2-1; D tentatively reads TRBD1 or TRBD2 (6 bases each). Germline V gene data show CDR1 as MNHEY and CDR2 as SVGEGT. V lost 6 bases, J lost 7 bases, and 13 bases lay in between. This CDR3 contains 13 residues.